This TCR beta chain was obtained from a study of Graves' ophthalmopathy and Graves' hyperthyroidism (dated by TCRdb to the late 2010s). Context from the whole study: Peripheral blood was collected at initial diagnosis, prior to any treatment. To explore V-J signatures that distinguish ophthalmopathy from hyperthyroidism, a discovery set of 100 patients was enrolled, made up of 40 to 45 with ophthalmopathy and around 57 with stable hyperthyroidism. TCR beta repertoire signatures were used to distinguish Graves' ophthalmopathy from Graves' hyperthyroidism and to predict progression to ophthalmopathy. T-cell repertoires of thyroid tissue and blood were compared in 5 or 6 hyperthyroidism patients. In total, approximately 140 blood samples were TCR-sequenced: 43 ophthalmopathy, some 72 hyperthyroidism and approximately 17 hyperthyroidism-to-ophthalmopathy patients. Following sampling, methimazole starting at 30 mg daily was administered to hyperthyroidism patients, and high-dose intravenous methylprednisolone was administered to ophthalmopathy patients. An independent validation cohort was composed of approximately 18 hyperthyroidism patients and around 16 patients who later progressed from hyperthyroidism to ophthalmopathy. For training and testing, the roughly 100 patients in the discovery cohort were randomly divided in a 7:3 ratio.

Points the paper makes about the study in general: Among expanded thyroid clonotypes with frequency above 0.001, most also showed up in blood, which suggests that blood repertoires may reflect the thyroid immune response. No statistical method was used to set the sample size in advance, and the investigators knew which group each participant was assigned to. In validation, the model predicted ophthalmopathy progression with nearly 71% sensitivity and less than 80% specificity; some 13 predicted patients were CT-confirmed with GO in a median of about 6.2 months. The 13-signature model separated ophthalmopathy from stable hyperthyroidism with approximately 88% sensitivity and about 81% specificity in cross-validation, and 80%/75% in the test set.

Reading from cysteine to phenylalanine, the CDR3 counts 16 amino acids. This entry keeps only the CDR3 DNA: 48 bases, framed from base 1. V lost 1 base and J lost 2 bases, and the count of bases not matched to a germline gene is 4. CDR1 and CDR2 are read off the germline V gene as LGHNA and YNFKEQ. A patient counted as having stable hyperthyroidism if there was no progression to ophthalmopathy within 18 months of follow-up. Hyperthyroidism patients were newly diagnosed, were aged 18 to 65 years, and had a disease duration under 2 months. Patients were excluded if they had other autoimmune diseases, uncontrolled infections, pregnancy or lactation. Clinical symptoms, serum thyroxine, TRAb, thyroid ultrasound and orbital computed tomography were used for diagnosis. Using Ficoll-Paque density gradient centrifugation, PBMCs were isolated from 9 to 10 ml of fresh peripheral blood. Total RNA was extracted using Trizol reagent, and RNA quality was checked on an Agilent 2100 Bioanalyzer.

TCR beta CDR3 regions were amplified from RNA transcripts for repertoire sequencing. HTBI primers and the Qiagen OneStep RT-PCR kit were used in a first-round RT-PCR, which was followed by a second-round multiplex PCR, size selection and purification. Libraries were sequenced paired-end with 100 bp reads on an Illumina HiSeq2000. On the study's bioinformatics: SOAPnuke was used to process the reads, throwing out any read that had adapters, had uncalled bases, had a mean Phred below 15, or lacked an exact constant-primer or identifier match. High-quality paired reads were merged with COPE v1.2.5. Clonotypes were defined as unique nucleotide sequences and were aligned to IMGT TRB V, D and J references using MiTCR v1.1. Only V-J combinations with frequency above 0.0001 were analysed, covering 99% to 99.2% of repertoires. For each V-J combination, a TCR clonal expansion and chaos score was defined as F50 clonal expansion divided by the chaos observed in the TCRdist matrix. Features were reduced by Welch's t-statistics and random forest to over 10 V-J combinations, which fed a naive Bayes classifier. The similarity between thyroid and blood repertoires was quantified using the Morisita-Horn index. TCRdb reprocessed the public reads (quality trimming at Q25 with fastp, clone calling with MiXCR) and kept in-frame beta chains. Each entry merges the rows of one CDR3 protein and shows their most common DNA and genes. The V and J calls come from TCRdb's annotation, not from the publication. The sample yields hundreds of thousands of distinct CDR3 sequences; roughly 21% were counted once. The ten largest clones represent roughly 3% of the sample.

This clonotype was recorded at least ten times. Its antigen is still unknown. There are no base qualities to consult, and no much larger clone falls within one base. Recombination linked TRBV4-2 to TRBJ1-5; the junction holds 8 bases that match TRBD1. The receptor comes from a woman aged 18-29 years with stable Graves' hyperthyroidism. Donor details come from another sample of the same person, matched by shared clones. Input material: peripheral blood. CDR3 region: CASSQGTGQGNQPQHF. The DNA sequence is TGTGCCAGCAGCCAAGGGACAGGGCAGGGCAATCAGCCCCAGCATTTT.